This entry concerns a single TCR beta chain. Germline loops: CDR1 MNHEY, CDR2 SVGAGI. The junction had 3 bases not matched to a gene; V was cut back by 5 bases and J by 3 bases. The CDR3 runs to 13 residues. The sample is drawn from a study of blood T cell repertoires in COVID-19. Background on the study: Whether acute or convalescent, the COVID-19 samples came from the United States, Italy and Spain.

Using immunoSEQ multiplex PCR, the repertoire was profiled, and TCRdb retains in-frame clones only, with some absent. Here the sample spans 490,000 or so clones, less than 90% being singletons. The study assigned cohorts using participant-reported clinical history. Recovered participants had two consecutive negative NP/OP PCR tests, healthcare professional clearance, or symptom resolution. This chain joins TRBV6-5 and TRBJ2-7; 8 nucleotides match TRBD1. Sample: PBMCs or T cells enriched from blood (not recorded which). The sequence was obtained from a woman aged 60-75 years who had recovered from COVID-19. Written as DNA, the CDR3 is TGTGCCAGCAGTAGCGACAGGGGCTACGAGCAGTACTTC. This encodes CASSSDRGYEQYF.